The 2 T cell receptor beta chains below come from one sample, sequenced in a study of T cells in Graves' hyperthyroidism and ophthalmopathy. Amplified TCR beta CDR3 regions derived from RNA transcripts. HTBI primers were used for first-round RT-PCR of the TCR CDR3. A single record per CDR3 protein comes from TCRdb applying MiXCR to the multiplex PCR reads. The sample holds 750,000 to 900,000 distinct CDR3 sequences, roughly 37% seen once. Sequences were obtained from blood. All receptors derive from a man between 18 and 29 years old with Graves' hyperthyroidism.

The CDR3: CASSLTGDSQETQYF. The CDR3 region has the DNA TGTGCCAGCAGCTTGACAGGGGACAGCCAAGAGACCCAGTACTTC. This chain connects TRBV5-6 to TRBJ2-5, with 7 positions matching TRBD1. The CDR3 extends over 15 amino acids. Trimming cost V 1 base and J 1 base; bases outside gene matches: 4. The V gene's germline CDR1 is SGHDT and CDR2 YYEEEE.

This clonotype was seen only a few times. This sequence joins TRBV10-2 and TRBJ1-5; a possible D gene is TRBD1 (6 bases). The CDR3 extends over 13 amino acids. The germline CDR1 and CDR2 sequences are WSHSY and SAAADI. V was trimmed by 8 bases and J by 5 bases, leaving 13 bases between them. This CDR3 is CASLGGGDQPQHF. The DNA for the CDR3 is TGCGCCAGCCTAGGGGGGGGGGATCAGCCCCAGCATTTT.